The sequence of this TCR beta chain was determined in a study of T-cell reconstitution after alpha-beta-depleted transplantation in children. Overall study findings and caveats: Diversity of TCRbeta at day 60 was high in some patients, arising from surviving recipient T cells and thymic progenitors.

During its preparation, the TCRbeta library received unique molecular identifiers. In TCRdb, the PCR reads were re-called with MiXCR into one record per CDR3 protein. The profile shows around 450,000 distinct CDR3 sequences, 43% of them singletons. V shed 0 bases and J shed 2 bases, with 9 bases lying between them. Germline assignment: CDR1 SGDLS and CDR2 YYNGEE. CDR3 length: 14 residues. As to this clonotype: Its antigen is as yet unknown.

Sequencing used PBMCs, obtained before TCRalphabeta/CD19-depleted stem cell transplant. This sequence joins TRBV9 and TRBJ2-7, with D possibly matching TRBD1 (5 bases). This TCR was sampled from a girl aged 2-10 years with aplastic anemia, due to receive a stem cell transplant. CDR3 sequence: CASSVGWGTYEQYF. CDR3 bases: TGTGCCAGCAGCGTAGGTTGGGGCACCTACGAGCAGTACTTC. Based on the CDR3 plus reference TRBV9 and TRBJ2-7, the full variable domain is DSGVTQTPKHLITATGQRVTLRCSPRSGDLSVYWYQQSLDQGLQFLIQYYNGEERAKGNILERFSAQQFPDLHSELNLSSLELGDSALYFCASSVGWGTYEQYFGPGTRLTVT.